Sequencing of this T cell receptor (beta chain) was carried out in a study of regulatory T cells in long-lasting Graves disease. Study results and limitations: Repertoires from persistent disease leaned toward TRBV28, TRBJ1-2 and TRBJ2-5.

Remarks on this clonotype: What it recognizes is unknown.

Time point described: newly diagnosed GD, antithyroid drugs for less than 3 months. The TCR library was prepared using RNA isolated from PBMCs. In building TCR beta libraries, iRepertoire HTBI primers were used together with Arm-PCR of CDR3 regions. MiXCR was run by TCRdb on the multiplex PCR reads, yielding one entry per CDR3 protein. The sample includes around 480,000 distinct CDR3 sequences, roughly 15% of them seen just once. The CDR3 has 14 amino acids. CDR1 LNHDA and CDR2 SQIVND come from the germline V gene (reference sequence). V lost 5 bases to trimming and J lost 1 base, with 8 bases between them. The data also belong to a second study, concerning T cells in Graves' hyperthyroidism and ophthalmopathy.

The sequencing here drew on peripheral blood mononuclear cells (PBMCs), taken at new diagnosis, from a patient treated with antithyroid drugs. This clonotype was obtained from a woman aged 40-60 years with Graves disease. J is TRBJ2-2 and V is TRBV19; no clear D gene. The CDR3 sequence: CASSSTLNTGELFF. CDR3 coding DNA: TGTGCCAGTAGTTCAACGCTGAACACCGGGGAGCTGTTTTTT.